This is a list of T cell receptor beta chains from one sample in a study of long-term antiretroviral therapy in people with HIV. Libraries were prepared by immunoSEQ multiplex PCR; TCRdb keeps only in-frame clonotypes and omits some of them. The sample has about 25,000 clones; around three quarters are singletons. Material: unsorted PBMCs, obtained 0.5 years after starting antiretroviral therapy. These receptors all come from a woman aged 40 to 50 with HIV. Both conserved end residues are part of each CDR3. The order of the fields is CDR3 protein, CDR3 DNA, J gene, D gene, clone size, V gene. D genes are given only for firm matches. Only some rows state a clone size, as once, few, many or a class for expanded clones.

CASSAPVAQGLNYGYTF | TGTGCCAGCAGTGCCCCCGTCGCCCAGGGATTGAACTATGGCTACACCTTC | TRBJ1-2 | - | - | TRBV28
CASSSGTGGLETQYF | TGTGCCAGCAGCTCCGGGACAGGGGGCCTGGAGACCCAGTACTTC | TRBJ2-5 | TRBD1 | - | TRBV7-9
CASSIVPSSSGNTIYF | TGTGCCAGTAGTATAGTCCCAAGCTCCTCTGGAAACACCATATATTTT | TRBJ1-3 | - | - | TRBV19
CASSLRAGGTDTQYF | TGTGCCAGCAGCTTACGGGCGGGGGGCACAGATACGCAGTATTTT | TRBJ2-3 | TRBD2 | - | TRBV11-3
CASSQDYWTGGPGGTQYF | TGTGCCAGCAGCCAGGACTACTGGACAGGGGGCCCCGGAGGGACCCAGTACTTC | TRBJ2-5 | TRBD1 | - | TRBV14
CNSCGGSAGECTDTQYF | TGCAACTCGTGTGGGGGATCGGCGGGCGAATGCACAGATACGCAGTATTTT | TRBJ2-3 | - | - | TRBV29-1
CASRPPLYKLTQYF | TGTGCCAGCAGACCCCCCCTCTATAAGTTAACGCAGTATTTT | TRBJ2-3 | - | - | TRBV28
CASRGDSYEQYF | TGTGCCAGCAGGGGGGATTCCTACGAGCAGTACTTC | TRBJ2-7 | - | - | TRBV2
CASSPAHNEQFF | TGTGCCAGCTCCCCAGCGCACAATGAGCAGTTCTTC | TRBJ2-1 | - | few | TRBV18
CASKTGKNTGELFF | TGCGCCAGCAAAACCGGGAAAAACACCGGGGAGCTGTTTTTT | TRBJ2-2 | - | - | TRBV10-2
CASSDRGNTEAFF | TGTGCCAGCAGCGACAGGGGGAACACTGAAGCTTTCTTT | TRBJ1-1 | TRBD1 | - | TRBV7-2
CASSALRTGANVLTF | TGTGCCAGCAGTGCCCTCAGGACCGGGGCCAACGTCCTGACTTTC | TRBJ2-6 | - | - | TRBV28
CASSFDRWATEAFF | TGTGCCAGCAGCTTTGACAGGTGGGCCACTGAAGCTTTCTTT | TRBJ1-1 | - | - | TRBV11-1
CASSSEGWGGQHF | TGTGCCAGCAGCTCCGAAGGGTGGGGCGGCCAGCATTTT | TRBJ1-5 | - | - | TRBV7-2
CASSVGNRAPGTGELFF | TGTGCCAGCAGCGTAGGAAACAGGGCCCCGGGCACCGGGGAGCTGTTTTTT | TRBJ2-2 | - | - | TRBV9
CASSYFAGGEQYF | TGTGCCAGCAGCTATTTCGCTGGGGGCGAGCAGTACTTC | TRBJ2-7 | - | - | TRBV7-3
CASSLSLQGLSSYEQYF | TGTGCCAGCAGCTTATCCCTTCAAGGGTTGTCCTCCTACGAGCAGTACTTC | TRBJ2-7 | - | - | TRBV7-2
CASSPSGGFNEQYF | TGTGCCAGCTCACCCTCGGGGGGGTTTAACGAGCAGTACTTC | TRBJ2-7 | TRBD2 | once | TRBV18
CASSHTTGLNSPLHF | TGCGCCAGCAGCCACACAACAGGGTTGAATTCACCCCTCCACTTT | TRBJ1-6 | - | - | TRBV4-1
CAISASLGTAQETQYF | TGTGCCATCAGTGCTTCTCTTGGGACAGCTCAAGAGACCCAGTACTTC | TRBJ2-5 | TRBD1 | - | TRBV10-3
CASQTGLSGNTIYF | TGTGCCAGCCAGACAGGCCTCTCTGGAAACACCATATATTTT | TRBJ1-3 | - | - | TRBV28
CASSPGQGHTGELFF | TGTGCCAGCTCACCCGGACAGGGGCACACCGGGGAGCTGTTTTTT | TRBJ2-2 | TRBD1 | - | TRBV18
CASSHGLRTDTQYF | TGCGCCAGCAGCCATGGACTCCGCACAGATACGCAGTATTTT | TRBJ2-3 | - | - | TRBV4-1
CASSEWGLASYNEQFF | TGTGCCAGCAGTGAGTGGGGACTAGCCTCCTACAATGAGCAGTTCTTC | TRBJ2-1 | TRBD2 | - | TRBV25-1
CASRGANTEAFF | TGTGCCAGCAGGGGGGCAAATACTGAAGCTTTCTTT | TRBJ1-1 | - | - | TRBV2
CASSPGWDRGVDTQYF | TGTGCCAGCAGCCCAGGGTGGGACAGGGGAGTTGATACGCAGTATTTT | TRBJ2-3 | TRBD1 | - | TRBV7-2
CASSEDWGYGYEQYF | TGTGCCAGCAGTGAAGACTGGGGGTACGGCTACGAGCAGTACTTC | TRBJ2-7 | - | - | TRBV6-1